This entry features one TCR beta chain sequence. As handled by the study authors: Using reference gene primer amplification, nucleated cell counts were estimated. Sequencing used immunoSEQ multiplex PCR; TCRdb keeps in-frame clones, though not all of them. Clone size and the V and J calls come from that table; the DNA yielded D and trimming. The table lists over 70,000 clones, about 86% of them singletons. The data were taken from a study of blood T cell repertoires in COVID-19. The CDR3 totals 14 residues. The germline V gene encodes CDR1 MDHEN and CDR2 SYDVKM. Deletions cut 8 bases from V and 4 bases from J, with 14 bases between.

Sequenced: peripheral blood. The TCR comes from a human donor in a cohort sampled during active COVID-19. This rearrangement joins TRBV28 to TRBJ2-2; D is possibly TRBD1 (5 bases). CDR3 sequence reads: CASVQGQSTGELFF. CDR3 in DNA: TGTGCCAGCGTCCAGGGCCAAAGCACCGGGGAGCTGTTTTTT.